The text below deals with one T cell receptor (beta chain). The sample originates from a study of metastatic and nonmetastatic thyroid tumors. Thyroid surgery took place with no prior treatment in any patient. TCRdb used MiXCR to call clones anew from the PCR reads. The data show more than 11,000 clones, with almost 30% seen just once and 3% to 4.5% held by the top ten. Germline CDR1 LGHNA, CDR2 YNFKEQ. The CDR3 consists of 15 residues. V shed 4 bases and J 9 bases; nucleotides not matched to a gene: 6. The TCR originated in a female donor with papillary thyroid cancer or a benign thyroid nodule (not recorded which). Some clones in this sample may be carry-over from other donors' samples. The rearrangement links TRBV4-2 to TRBJ2-1; 13 nucleotides match TRBD2. The sequencing sample was made of blood. The CDR3 sequence is CASSLTSGGAAEQFF. CDR3 nucleotide sequence: TGTGCCAGCAGCCTTACTAGCGGGGGGGCGGCTGAGCAGTTCTTC.